This record covers a single T cell receptor beta chain. Sequenced by immunoSEQ multiplex PCR; TCRdb stores in-frame clones only, minus some. The table lists millions of clones, approximately 94% of them singletons. The data originate from a study of shared clonotypes between healthy human individuals. Only CD45RO-negative cells positively selected for CCR7 counted as naive CD8 cells, so terminally differentiated effector memory CD45RA+ cells were excluded. The length of the CDR3 is 14 residues. Trimming took 4 bases from V and 5 from J; bases not matched to a gene: 8. Germline CDR1 is SGHRS and CDR2 is YFSETQ.

The sequenced material came from naive CD8+ T cells from PBMCs. The genes are TRBV5-1 and TRBJ2-5; 7 nucleotides agree with TRBD1. The receptor was derived from a man in his late teens or twenties in good health. Some clones in this sample may be carry-over from other donors' samples. CDR3 coding DNA: TGCGCCAGCAGCGTGTTAGGGGGCTTGGAGACCCAGTACTTC. It yields the protein CASSVLGGLETQYF.